This T cell receptor (beta chain) comes out of a study of graft-versus-host responses after intestinal transplantation. Profiling relied on immunoSEQ multiplex PCR, and the TCRdb table lists in-frame clones only, not all of them. The table includes over 60,000 clones, roughly 92% detected once. This specimen was bone marrow, taken 700 to 850 days after intestinal transplantation. This sequence was found in a human patient who received an intestinal transplant, so some T cells may come from the graft donor.

The CDR3 protein is CASSQGAGVETQYF. In DNA form, the CDR3 reads TGTGCCAGCAGCCAGGGGGCAGGGGTAGAGACCCAGTACTTC. This chain joins TRBV25-1 and TRBJ2-5, with 8 bases lining up with TRBD1. Germline V gives CDR1 MGHDK, CDR2 SYGVNS. The CDR3 has 14 amino acids. Unmatched junction bases numbered 7, after V lost 6 bases and J lost 4 bases.